A single sample is the source of the 14 T cell receptor beta chains below, sequenced in a study of T cell repertoires in cytomegalovirus infection. A single record per CDR3 protein comes from TCRdb applying MiXCR to the reads. The profile covers about 230,000 distinct CDR3 sequences, with roughly 20% appearing a single time and 15% to 20% taken by the ten largest. Sequencing was carried out using CD8+ T cells from PBMCs. These receptors were taken from a human donor in good health (CMV status not recorded). Some clones in this sample may be carry-over from other donors' samples.

This clonotype was recorded a few times. The chain combines TRBV7-4 with TRBJ2-3, with 8 bases matching TRBD1. From germline, CDR1 is SGHVT and CDR2 SQSDAQ. CDR3 length: 14 amino acids. J gave up 5 bases and V 6 bases, and 7 bases lay outside the gene matches. The DNA for the CDR3 is TGTGCCAGCAGGCCAAGACAGGGGAGAGATACGCAGTATTTT. Protein: CASRPRQGRDTQYF.

The chain combines TRBV7-8 with TRBJ1-2; D not certain. CDR1 and CDR2 (germline): SGHVS, FQNEAQ. The CDR3 extends over 15 amino acids. Trimming removed 5 bases at V and 2 bases at J, with 15 bases between. DNA for the CDR3: TGTGCCAGCAGCCACCCCGTTGGACCGAACTATGGCTACACCTTC. Amino acid sequence: CASSHPVGPNYGYTF.

This clonotype has just a few counts. V and J are TRBV7-9 and TRBJ2-6; D not resolved. The CDR3 extends over 17 amino acids. V lost 5 bases to trimming and J lost 4 bases, with 18 bases between them. Looked up from germline, CDR1 is SEHNR and CDR2 is FQNEAQ (reference sequence). The CDR3 nucleotides are TGTGCCAGCAGCCCCACGCGCGCCCGCGGAGGGGCCAACGTCCTGACTTTC. It specifies CASSPTRARGGANVLTF.

This clonotype has just a few counts. V gene TRBV5-1 combines with J gene TRBJ2-1, with D possibly called TRBD1 or TRBD2 (6 bases each). The V gene's germline CDR1 is SGHRS and CDR2 YFSETQ. Trimming removed 3 bases at V and 8 bases at J, with 21 bases between. CDR3 length: 16 amino acids. The CDR3 DNA reads TGCGCCAGCAGCTGGGGAGAGGGGGGCTACAGGGATGAGCAGTTCTTC. This gives the protein CASSWGEGGYRDEQFF.

The chain links TRBV2 to TRBJ2-2, with 8 bases aligning to TRBD1. The CDR3 runs to 15 residues. V gave up 5 bases and J gave up 3 bases; unmatched junction bases: 5. Germline assignment: CDR1 SNHLY and CDR2 FYNNEI. The CDR3 region is CASSIQGADTGELFF. As DNA, the CDR3 is TGTGCCAGCAGTATTCAGGGGGCGGACACCGGGGAGCTGTTTTTT.

This clonotype was seen a few times. The chain combines TRBV2 with TRBJ2-2; 9 bases are shared with TRBD2. The CDR3 is 15 amino acids. Germline V gives CDR1 SNHLY, CDR2 FYNNEI. V shed 3 bases, J shed 4 bases, and the junction held 3 bases outside the gene matches. The CDR3 nucleotides are TGTGCCAGCAGTGAGCGGGGGGGATTCACCGGGGAGCTGTTTTTT. It encodes CASSERGGFTGELFF.

This clonotype showed up just a few times. The V and J genes are TRBV4-1 and TRBJ2-2; D is unresolved. The CDR3 has 14 amino acids. Deletions cut 1 base from V and 4 bases from J, with 7 bases between. The germline V gene encodes CDR1 MGHRA and CDR2 YSYEKL. CDR3 residues: CASSQVRFTGELFF. The CDR3 region has the DNA TGCGCCAGCAGCCAAGTTCGATTCACCGGGGAGCTGTTTTTT.

This clonotype was observed a few times. CDR3 sequence reads: CASSAKYQETQYF. The DNA for the CDR3 is TGTGCCAGCAGCGCAAAGTACCAAGAGACCCAGTACTTC. The chain is built from TRBV9 and TRBJ2-5; D gene ambiguous. With 3 bases removed from V and 0 bases from J, the gap between germline ends came to 6 bases. CDR3 length: 13 amino acids. Germline values: CDR1 SGDLS, CDR2 YYNGEE.

The chain links TRBV20-1 to TRBJ2-3; 13 positions match TRBD2. Germline V gene sequence: CDR1 DFQATT, CDR2 SNEGSKA (reference sequence). The V and J ends lost 2 bases and 2 bases, in that order; junction bases with no gene match: 10. The CDR3 has 18 amino acids. CDR3 amino acids: CSARTGLAGATPTDTQYF. CDR3 bases: TGCAGTGCTAGAACCGGACTAGCGGGGGCTACCCCCACAGATACGCAGTATTTT.

Notes on this clonotype: The CDR3 does not close with the conserved phenylalanine or tryptophan, likely indicating a read error. This sequence joins TRBV7-9 and TRBJ2-1; D is possibly TRBD1 or TRBD2 (5 bases each). Germline V CDR1 and CDR2: SEHNR, FQNEAQ (reference sequence). Trimming took off 5 bases at V and 3 bases at J, with 11 bases between the two ends. This CDR3 region has 14 residues. Written as DNA, the CDR3 is TGTGCCAGCAGCCCCGGGACGGGCTACAATGAGCAGTTCATC. Protein sequence: CASSPGTGYNEQFI.

This clonotype appeared a few times. One junction end does not reproduce the germline sequence, and a read error may be involved. The chain is built from TRBV5-1 and TRBJ2-1, with 9 bases lining up with TRBD1. The germline V gene encodes CDR1 SGHRS and CDR2 YFSETQ. This CDR3 has 13 residues. The CDR3 is CATSVEYGTGLFF. CDR3 DNA sequence: TGCGCCACCAGCGTCGAGTACGGGACAGGGCTGTTCTTC.

This clonotype occurred a few times. The rearrangement links TRBV29-1 to TRBJ1-2; 7 positions agree with TRBD1. Germline trimming cut 7 bases from V and 3 bases from J; bases unmatched to any gene: 11. This CDR3 contains 14 residues. Per the germline V gene, CDR1 is SQVTM and CDR2 is ANQGSEA. The CDR3, as DNA: TGCAGCGCCGGTCCGAATGACAGGGACTATGGCTACACCTTC. It yields the protein CSAGPNDRDYGYTF.

This chain uses TRBV15 with TRBJ1-5, with no clear D. The ends were cut back, 0 bases at V and 0 bases at J, with 9 bases in the middle. The CDR3 spans 16 residues. CDR1 and CDR2 from the germline V gene are LNHNV and YYDKDF (reference sequence). CDR3 nucleotides: TGTGCCACCAGCAGAGATCCAGGTGATAGCAATCAGCCCCAGCATTTT. Encoded protein: CATSRDPGDSNQPQHF. Full variable domain (rest looked up from reference TRBV15 and TRBJ1-5): DAMVIQNPRYQVTQFGKPVTLSCSQTLNHNVMYWYQQKSSQAPKLLFHYYDKDFNNEADTPDNFQSRRPNTSFCFLDIRSPGLGDTAMYLCATSRDPGDSNQPQHFGDGTRLSIL.

V gene TRBV19 combines with J gene TRBJ2-1; no clear D. This CDR3 contains 12 residues. The ends were cut back, 3 bases at V and 9 bases at J, with 9 bases in the middle. CDR1 and CDR2 from the germline V gene are LNHDA and SQIVND (reference sequence). The CDR3 bases are TGTGCCAGTAGTATCTCTGAGTCTGAGCAGTTCTTC. Amino acid sequence: CASSISESEQFF.